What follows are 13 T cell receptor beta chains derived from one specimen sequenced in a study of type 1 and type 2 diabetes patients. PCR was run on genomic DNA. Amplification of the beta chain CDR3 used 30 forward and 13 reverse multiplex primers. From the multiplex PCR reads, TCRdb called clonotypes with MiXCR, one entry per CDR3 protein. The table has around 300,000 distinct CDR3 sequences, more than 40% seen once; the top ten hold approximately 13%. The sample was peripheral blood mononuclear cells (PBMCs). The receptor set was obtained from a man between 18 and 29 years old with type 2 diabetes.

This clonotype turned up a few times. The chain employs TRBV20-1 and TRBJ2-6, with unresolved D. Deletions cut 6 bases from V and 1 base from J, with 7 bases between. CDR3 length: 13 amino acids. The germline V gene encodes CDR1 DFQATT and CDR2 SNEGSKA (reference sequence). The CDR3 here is CSASASGANVLTF. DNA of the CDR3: TGCAGTGCGAGTGCTTCTGGGGCCAACGTCCTGACTTTC.

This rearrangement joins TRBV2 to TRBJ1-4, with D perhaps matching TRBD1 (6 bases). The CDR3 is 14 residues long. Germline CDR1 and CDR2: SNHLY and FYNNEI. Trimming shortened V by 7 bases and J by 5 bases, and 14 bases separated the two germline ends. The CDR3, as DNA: TGTGCCAGCACTTTCCGGGACAACAATGAAAAACTGTTTTTT. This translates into CASTFRDNNEKLFF.

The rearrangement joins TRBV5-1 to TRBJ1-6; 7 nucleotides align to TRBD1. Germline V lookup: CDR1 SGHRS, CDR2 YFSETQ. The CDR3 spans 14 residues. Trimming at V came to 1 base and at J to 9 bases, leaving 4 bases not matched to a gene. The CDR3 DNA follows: TGCGCCAGCAGCTTGTCCGGACAGGTTTCACCCCTCCACTTT. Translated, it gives CASSLSGQVSPLHF.

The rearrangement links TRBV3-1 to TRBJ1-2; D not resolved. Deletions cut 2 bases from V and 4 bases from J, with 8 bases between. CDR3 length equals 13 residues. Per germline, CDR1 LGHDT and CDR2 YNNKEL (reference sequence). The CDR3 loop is CASSQSTLYGYTF. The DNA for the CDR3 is TGTGCCAGCAGCCAATCAACCCTCTATGGCTACACCTTC.

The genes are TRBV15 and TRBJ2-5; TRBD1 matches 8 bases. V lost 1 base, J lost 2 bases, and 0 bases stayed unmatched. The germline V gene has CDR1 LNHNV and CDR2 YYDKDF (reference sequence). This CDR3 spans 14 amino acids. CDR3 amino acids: CATSRGDRQETQYF. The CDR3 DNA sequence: TGTGCCACCAGCAGAGGGGACAGGCAAGAGACCCAGTACTTC. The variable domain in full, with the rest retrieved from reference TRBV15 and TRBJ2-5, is DAMVIQNPRYQVTQFGKPVTLSCSQTLNHNVMYWYQQKSSQAPKLLFHYYDKDFNNEADTPDNFQSRRPNTSFCFLDIRSPGLGDTAMYLCATSRGDRQETQYFGPGTRLLVL.

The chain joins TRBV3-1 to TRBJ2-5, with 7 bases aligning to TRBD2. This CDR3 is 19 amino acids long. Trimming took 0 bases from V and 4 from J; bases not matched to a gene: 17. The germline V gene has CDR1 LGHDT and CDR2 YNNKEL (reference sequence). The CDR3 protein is CASSQENGLTGGIRETQYF. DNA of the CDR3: TGTGCCAGCAGCCAAGAAAACGGACTAACGGGAGGTATAAGAGAGACCCAGTACTTC.

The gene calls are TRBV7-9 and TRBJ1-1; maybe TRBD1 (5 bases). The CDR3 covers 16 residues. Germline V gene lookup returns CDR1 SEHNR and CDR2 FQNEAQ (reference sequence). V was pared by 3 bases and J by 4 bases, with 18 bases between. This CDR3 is CASSLFGGPRVTEAFF. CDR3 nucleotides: TGTGCCAGCAGCTTGTTTGGGGGACCCCGGGTCACTGAAGCTTTCTTT.

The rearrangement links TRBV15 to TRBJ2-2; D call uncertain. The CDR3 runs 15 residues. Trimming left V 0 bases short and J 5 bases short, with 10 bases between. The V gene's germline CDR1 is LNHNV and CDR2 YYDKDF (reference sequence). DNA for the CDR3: TGTGCCACCAGCAGAGACCTCAAAACAACCGGGGAGCTGTTTTTT. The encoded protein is CATSRDLKTTGELFF.

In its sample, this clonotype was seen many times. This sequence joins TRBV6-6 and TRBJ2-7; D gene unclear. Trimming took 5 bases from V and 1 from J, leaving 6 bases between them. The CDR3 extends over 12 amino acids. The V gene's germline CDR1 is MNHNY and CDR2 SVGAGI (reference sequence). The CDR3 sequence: CASSSVSYEQYF. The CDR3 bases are TGTGCCAGCAGTAGTGTGTCCTACGAGCAGTACTTC.

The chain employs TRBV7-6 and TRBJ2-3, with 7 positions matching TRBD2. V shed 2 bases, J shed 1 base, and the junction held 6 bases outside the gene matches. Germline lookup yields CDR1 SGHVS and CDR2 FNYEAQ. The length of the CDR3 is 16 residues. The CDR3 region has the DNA TGTGCCAGCAGCTTAATTGCGGGAGTGGGCACAGATACGCAGTATTTT. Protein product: CASSLIAGVGTDTQYF.

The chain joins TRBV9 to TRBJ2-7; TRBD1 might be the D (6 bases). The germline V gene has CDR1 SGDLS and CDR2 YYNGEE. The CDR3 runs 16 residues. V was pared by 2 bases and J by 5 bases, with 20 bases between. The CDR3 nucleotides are TGTGCCAGCAGCGTGCGAGGGACAAAAGGTCCGGACGAGCAGTACTTC. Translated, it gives CASSVRGTKGPDEQYF. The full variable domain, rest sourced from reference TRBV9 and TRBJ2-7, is DSGVTQTPKHLITATGQRVTLRCSPRSGDLSVYWYQQSLDQGLQFLIQYYNGEERAKGNILERFSAQQFPDLHSELNLSSLELGDSALYFCASSVRGTKGPDEQYFGPGTRLTVT.

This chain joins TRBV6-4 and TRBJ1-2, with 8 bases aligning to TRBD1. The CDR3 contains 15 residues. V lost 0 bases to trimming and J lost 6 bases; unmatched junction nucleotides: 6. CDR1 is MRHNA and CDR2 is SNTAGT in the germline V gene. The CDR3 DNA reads TGTGCCAGCAGTGACTCTCCGGACAGGGTAAATGGCTACACCTTC. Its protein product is CASSDSPDRVNGYTF.

CDR3 loop: CASSLVVSGREQFF. The CDR3 coding sequence is TGTGCCAGCAGTTTAGTCGTCAGCGGGAGGGAGCAGTTCTTC. This chain connects TRBV27 to TRBJ2-5; 9 bases agree with TRBD2. The J call may be faulty, since TRBJ2-1 better matches the DNA end. Germline V gene sequence: CDR1 MNHEY, CDR2 SMNVEV (reference sequence). The CDR3 totals 14 residues.